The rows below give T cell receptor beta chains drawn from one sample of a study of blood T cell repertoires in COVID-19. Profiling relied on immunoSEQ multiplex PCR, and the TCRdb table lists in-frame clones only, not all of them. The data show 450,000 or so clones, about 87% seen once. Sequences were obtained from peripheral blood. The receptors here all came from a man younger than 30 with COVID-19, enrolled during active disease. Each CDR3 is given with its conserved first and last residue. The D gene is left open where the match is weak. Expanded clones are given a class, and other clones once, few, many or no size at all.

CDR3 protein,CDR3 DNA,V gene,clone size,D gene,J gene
CASSWRDTDTQYF,TGTGCCAGCAGTTGGCGGGACACAGATACGCAGTATTTT,TRBV6-7,once,-,TRBJ2-3
CASSDGGGNGYTF,TGTGCCAGCAGTGATGGAGGGGGCAATGGCTACACCTTC,TRBV6-1,-,TRBD1,TRBJ1-2
CASSDRGGGPNEQYF,TGTGCCAGTAGTGACAGAGGGGGGGGGCCAAACGAGCAGTACTTC,TRBV19,-,-,TRBJ2-7
CASSPGTALLGSGNTIYF,TGTGCCAGCAGCCCCGGGACAGCTCTACTCGGCTCTGGAAACACCATATATTTT,TRBV7-2,-,TRBD1,TRBJ1-3
CASSPRGDSTDTQYF,TGTGCCAGCTCACCACGCGGCGACAGTACAGATACGCAGTATTTT,TRBV18,-,-,TRBJ2-3
CASSPGTGGWYGYTF,TGCGCCAGCAGCCCAGGGACAGGGGGCTGGTATGGCTACACCTTC,TRBV5-1,few,TRBD1,TRBJ1-2
CASASRTPRGGEQFF,TGTGCCAGTGCGAGTCGGACTCCCCGGGGGGGTGAGCAGTTCTTC,TRBV19,once,TRBD2,TRBJ2-1
CASSEFGHYTF,TGTGCCAGCAGTGAATTTGGCCACTACACCTTC,TRBV6-1,-,-,TRBJ1-2
CSTGLNNEQFF,TGCAGCACGGGACTCAACAATGAGCAGTTCTTC,TRBV29-1,once,-,TRBJ2-1
CASSQDLEGGLKTDTQYF,TGTGCCAGCAGCCAAGATCTGGAGGGGGGGCTAAAAACAGATACGCAGTATTTT,TRBV4-2,-,-,TRBJ2-3
CASALLGQGIEGEKLFF,TGCGCCAGCGCATTACTTGGCCAGGGAATAGAAGGAGAAAAACTGTTTTTT,TRBV5-1,-,-,TRBJ1-4
CASSPEGFSTEAFF,TGTGCCAGCAGCCCGGAGGGGTTTTCCACTGAAGCTTTCTTT,TRBV7-9,few,-,TRBJ1-1
CASSYGGGTEAFF,TGTGCCAGCAGTTACGGCGGGGGCACTGAAGCTTTCTTT,TRBV6-5,-,-,TRBJ1-1
CASSGSREGNEQFF,TGTGCCAGCAGTGGCTCCCGGGAAGGGAATGAGCAGTTCTTC,TRBV2,-,-,TRBJ2-1
CASSLVGASNSPLHF,TGTGCCAGCAGCTTAGTAGGGGCGAGCAATTCACCCCTCCACTTT,TRBV11-2,-,-,TRBJ1-6
CATSGQDRENQPQHF,TGTGCCACCAGTGGACAGGACAGGGAGAATCAGCCCCAGCATTTT,TRBV24-1,few,TRBD1,TRBJ1-5
CASSLFQGDEQFF,TGTGCCAGCAGCTTATTCCAGGGCGATGAGCAGTTCTTC,TRBV5-4,once,-,TRBJ2-1
CASSVGQGSSYNEQFF,TGTGCCAGCAGCGTCGGACAGGGGAGCTCCTACAATGAGCAGTTCTTC,TRBV9,-,TRBD1,TRBJ2-1
CASSSRLAGVVPAQYF,TGTGCCAGCAGCTCCAGACTAGCGGGGGTCGTTCCGGCCCAGTACTTC,TRBV11-1,-,TRBD2,TRBJ2-5
CASSFGTGGYEQYF,TGTGCCAGCAGCTTCGGGACAGGGGGATACGAGCAGTACTTC,TRBV9,-,TRBD1,TRBJ2-7
CASRSDRGIWDEQFF,TGTGCCAGCAGATCGGACAGGGGGATTTGGGATGAGCAGTTCTTC,TRBV5-4,-,TRBD1,TRBJ2-1
CASSGLASGTQYF,TGTGCCAGTAGTGGGTTAGCTTCGGGGACCCAGTACTTC,TRBV19,-,-,TRBJ2-5
CASSSHQGSETQYF,TGCGCCAGCAGCTCACACCAGGGTTCGGAGACCCAGTACTTC,TRBV5-1,-,-,TRBJ2-5
CASSLAARGRRNTGELFF,TGTGCCAGCAGCTTAGCAGCTCGGGGGAGGCGCAACACCGGGGAGCTGTTTTTT,TRBV7-9,-,-,TRBJ2-2
CASSLNGGGPYEQYF,TGCGCCAGCAGCCTTAATGGGGGGGGACCGTACGAGCAGTACTTC,TRBV5-1,-,TRBD2,TRBJ2-7
CASSLSTWGQASTTEAFF,TGTGCCAGCAGCTTAAGTACATGGGGACAGGCTTCTACCACTGAAGCTTTCTTT,TRBV11-3,-,TRBD1,TRBJ1-1
CASTTSGEWETQYF,TGTGCCAGCACCACTAGCGGCGAGTGGGAGACCCAGTACTTC,TRBV28,-,TRBD2,TRBJ2-5
CASSVMGGAGADTQYF,TGTGCCAGCTCAGTAATGGGGGGGGCCGGCGCAGATACGCAGTATTTT,TRBV18,-,-,TRBJ2-3
CASSLLDGIQPQHF,TGTGCCAGCAGCTTGTTGGACGGGATTCAGCCCCAGCATTTT,TRBV7-8,once,-,TRBJ1-5
CASTLAGGLQETQYF,TGCGCCAGCACCCTAGCGGGGGGGCTACAAGAGACCCAGTACTTC,TRBV5-1,-,TRBD2,TRBJ2-5
CARTLRLAGGKYEQYF,TGTGCCAGGACCCTCCGACTAGCGGGGGGTAAGTACGAGCAGTACTTC,TRBV5-3,-,TRBD2,TRBJ2-7